The 13 T cell receptor beta chains below all came from one sample that was sequenced in a study of shared clonotypes between healthy human individuals. Here immunoSEQ multiplex PCR was the method, and the copy in TCRdb shows in-frame clones only, minus some. Of approximately 940,000 clones in the sample, 60% to 85% were seen once. Sequencing used memory CD4+ T cells sorted from blood. The subset was: CD45RA-negative fraction. These receptor sequences come from a man in his late teens or twenties in good health.

The genes are TRBV18 and TRBJ1-1; D is uncertain. Trimming stripped 6 bases from V and 0 bases from J, with 8 bases between. Germline CDR1 is KGHSH and CDR2 is LQKENI. This CDR3 is 13 amino acids long. This CDR3 is CASSVDLNTEAFF. The CDR3 nucleotides read TGTGCCAGCTCGGTGGACCTGAACACTGAAGCTTTCTTT. The whole variable domain, remainder taken from reference TRBV18 and TRBJ1-1, is NAGVMQNPRHLVRRRGQEARLRCSPMKGHSHVYWYRQLPEEGLKFMVYLQKENIIDESGMPKERFSAEFPKEGPSILRIQQVVRGDSAAYFCASSVDLNTEAFFGQGTRLTVV.

This chain connects TRBV6-5 to TRBJ2-3; D is possibly TRBD2 (5 bases). The V end was cut by 4 bases, the J end by 2 bases, with 13 bases between. Germline V CDR1 and CDR2: MNHEY, SVGAGI. The CDR3 is 15 amino acids. The CDR3 DNA follows: TGTGCCAGCAGTTCCCCTTGGGGAGACACAGATACGCAGTATTTT. Protein: CASSSPWGDTDTQYF.

This clone was observed once. The same CDR3 can be traced to other DNA sequences in this sample. The chain carries TRBV6-5 and TRBJ1-2; no clear D gene. CDR1 MNHEY and CDR2 SVGAGI come from the germline V gene. Trimming pared 2 bases from V and 5 bases from J, leaving 9 bases between. This CDR3 region has 13 residues. CDR3 nucleotides: TGTGCCAGCAGTTACAGGGCAGGTTATGGCTACACCTTC. This sequence encodes CASSYRAGYGYTF.

The genes are TRBV5-1 and TRBJ2-7; 7 positions agree with TRBD2. CDR3 length: 15 amino acids. Germline values: CDR1 SGHRS, CDR2 YFSETQ. V dropped 2 bases and J dropped 0; count of bases not matched to a gene: 5. The CDR3 sequence is CASSFLAEDSYEQYF. The DNA of the CDR3 is TGCGCCAGCAGCTTCCTAGCGGAGGACTCCTACGAGCAGTACTTC.

The chain has TRBV5-1 and TRBJ2-2; D not certain. V was clipped by 0 bases and J by 4 bases, with 13 bases between them. The germline V gene encodes CDR1 SGHRS and CDR2 YFSETQ. The CDR3 covers 16 residues. The chain's CDR3 is CASSLELGSPTGELFF. The CDR3 DNA sequence: TGCGCCAGCAGCTTGGAGCTCGGTAGCCCCACCGGGGAGCTGTTTTTT.

This sequence joins TRBV7-6 and TRBJ2-5, with TRBD2 identical over 10 bases. The CDR3 runs 15 residues. In germline, CDR1 is SGHVS, CDR2 FNYEAQ. Germline trimming cut 5 bases from V and 5 bases from J; bases unmatched to any gene: 8. The CDR3 bases are TGTGCCAGCAGCCCTAGCGGGGGCCCGCGGGAGACCCAGTACTTC. Protein product: CASSPSGGPRETQYF.

Comments on this clone: Other DNA sequences in the same sample also yield this CDR3. The V call is TRBV11-3, the J call TRBJ2-2; D is ambiguous. The CDR3 is made up of 12 amino acids. The V end was cut by 1 base, the J end by 7 bases, with 4 bases between. In germline, CDR1 is SGHNT, CDR2 YENEEA. Here the CDR3 reads CASSLVGGELFF. The CDR3 coding sequence is TGTGCCAGCAGCTTAGTGGGCGGGGAGCTGTTTTTT.

The chain has TRBV7-2 and TRBJ2-2; 11 bases fit TRBD2. Germline CDR1 SGHTA, CDR2 FQGNSA. The CDR3 runs 16 residues. Trimming at V came to 5 bases and at J to 5 bases, leaving 7 bases not matched to a gene. Here the CDR3 DNA reads TGTGCCAGCAGCCTAACTAGCGGGAGAAAAACCGGGGAGCTGTTTTTT. Amino acids: CASSLTSGRKTGELFF.

V usage is TRBV14 and J usage is TRBJ1-6; TRBD1 aligns across 9 bases. There are 15 residues in the CDR3. J was trimmed by 8 bases and V by 6 bases; bases with no gene match: 8. Germline lookup yields CDR1 SGHDN and CDR2 FVKESK. The CDR3 DNA reads TGTGCCAGCAGTTACGGACAGGGGAGACATTCACCCCTCCACTTT. Residues: CASSYGQGRHSPLHF.

The gene calls are TRBV19 and TRBJ1-6; 7 bases agree with TRBD1. The junction had 10 bases not matched to a gene; V was cut back by 4 bases and J by 7 bases. The CDR3 spans 16 residues. Per germline, CDR1 LNHDA and CDR2 SQIVND (reference sequence). CDR3 DNA sequence: TGTGCCAGTAGTAAGGGCAGGGGGTCGGAAAATTCACCCCTCCACTTT. Translation gives CASSKGRGSENSPLHF.

The chain uses TRBV6-1 and TRBJ1-6, with D perhaps TRBD1 (5 bases). The CDR3 runs 15 residues. The germline V and J ends were trimmed by 3 bases and 4 bases, with 10 bases remaining between them. Looked up from germline, CDR1 is MNHNS and CDR2 is SASEGT. The DNA for the CDR3 is TGTGCCAGCAGTGATAGGGACCTATATAATTCACCCCTCCACTTT. It translates to CASSDRDLYNSPLHF.

For this clone: Within the sample, other DNA sequences also encode this same CDR3. The V and J genes are TRBV30 and TRBJ1-3, with no clear D. CDR1 is GTSNPN, CDR2 SVGIG, per germline (reference sequence). There are 13 residues in the CDR3. V was trimmed by 3 bases and J by 2 bases, leaving 8 bases between them. CDR3 amino acids: CAWSLGAGNTIYF. The CDR3 DNA sequence: TGTGCCTGGAGCCTCGGGGCTGGAAACACCATATATTTT.

This clone was seen a few times. The rearrangement joins TRBV10-1 to TRBJ2-3; 9 nucleotides align to TRBD1. J gave up 2 bases and V 4 bases, and 4 bases lay outside the gene matches. The CDR3 extends over 15 amino acids. Germline values: CDR1 WNHNN, CDR2 SYGVQD (reference sequence). The CDR3 sequence is CASSGNRGPTDTQYF. The CDR3, as DNA: TGCGCCAGCAGTGGAAACAGGGGGCCCACAGATACGCAGTATTTT.